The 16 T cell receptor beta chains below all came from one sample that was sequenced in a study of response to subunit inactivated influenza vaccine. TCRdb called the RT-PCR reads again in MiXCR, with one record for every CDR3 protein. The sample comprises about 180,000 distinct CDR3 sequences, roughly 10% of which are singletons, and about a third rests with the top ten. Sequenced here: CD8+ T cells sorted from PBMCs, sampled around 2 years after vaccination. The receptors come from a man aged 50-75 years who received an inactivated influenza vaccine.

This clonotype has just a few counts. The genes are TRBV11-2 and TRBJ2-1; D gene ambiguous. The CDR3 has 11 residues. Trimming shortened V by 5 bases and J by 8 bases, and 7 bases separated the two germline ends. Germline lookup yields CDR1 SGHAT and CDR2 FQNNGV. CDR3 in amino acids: CASSPHHEQFF. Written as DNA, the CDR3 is TGTGCCAGCAGCCCCCACCATGAGCAGTTCTTC.

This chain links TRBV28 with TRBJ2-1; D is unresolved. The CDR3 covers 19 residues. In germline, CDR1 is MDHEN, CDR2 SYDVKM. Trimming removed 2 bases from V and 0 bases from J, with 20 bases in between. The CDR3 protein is CASSLSRQSNPLSYNEQFF. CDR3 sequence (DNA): TGTGCCAGCAGTTTAAGTCGACAAAGCAACCCGCTCTCCTACAATGAGCAGTTCTTC. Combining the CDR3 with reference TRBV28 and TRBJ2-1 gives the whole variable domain DVKVTQSSRYLVKRTGEKVFLECVQDMDHENMFWYRQDPGLGLRLIYFSYDVKMKEKGDIPEGYSVSREKKERFSLILESASTNQTSMYLCASSLSRQSNPLSYNEQFFGPGTRLTVL.

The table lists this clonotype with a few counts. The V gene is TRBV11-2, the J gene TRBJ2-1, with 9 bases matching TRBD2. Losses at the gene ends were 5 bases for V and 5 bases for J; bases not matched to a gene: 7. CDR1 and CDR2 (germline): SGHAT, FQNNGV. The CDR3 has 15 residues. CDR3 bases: TGTGCCAGCAGCCGGGAGCGGGGGGCGAACAATGAGCAGTTCTTC. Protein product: CASSRERGANNEQFF.

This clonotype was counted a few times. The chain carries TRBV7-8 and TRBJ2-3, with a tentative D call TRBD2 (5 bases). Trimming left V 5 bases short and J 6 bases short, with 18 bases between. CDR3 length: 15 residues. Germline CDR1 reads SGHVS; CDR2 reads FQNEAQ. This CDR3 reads CASSDLASPRDTQYF. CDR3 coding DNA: TGTGCCAGCAGCGATCTAGCTAGCCCCCGCGATACGCAGTATTTT.

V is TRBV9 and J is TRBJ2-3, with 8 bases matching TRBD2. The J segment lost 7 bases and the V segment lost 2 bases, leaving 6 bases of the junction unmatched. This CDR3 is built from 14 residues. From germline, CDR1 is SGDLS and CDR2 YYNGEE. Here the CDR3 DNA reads TGTGCCAGCAGCGTGGTTCGGGAGGGCCATACGCAGTATTTT. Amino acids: CASSVVREGHTQYF.

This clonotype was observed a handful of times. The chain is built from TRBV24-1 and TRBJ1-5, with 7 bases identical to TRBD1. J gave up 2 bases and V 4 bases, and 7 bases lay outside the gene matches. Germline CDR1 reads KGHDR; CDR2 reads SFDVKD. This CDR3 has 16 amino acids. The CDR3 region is CATSDSGQAGNQPQHF. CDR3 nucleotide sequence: TGTGCCACCAGTGACTCCGGACAGGCTGGCAATCAGCCCCAGCATTTT.

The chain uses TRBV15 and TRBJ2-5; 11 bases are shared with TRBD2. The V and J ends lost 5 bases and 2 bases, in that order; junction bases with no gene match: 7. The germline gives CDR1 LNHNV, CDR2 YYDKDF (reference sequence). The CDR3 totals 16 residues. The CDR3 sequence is CATSYSTSGIQETQYF. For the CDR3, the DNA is TGTGCCACCAGCTACTCGACTAGCGGGATTCAAGAGACCCAGTACTTC. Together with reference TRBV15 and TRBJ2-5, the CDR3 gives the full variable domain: DAMVIQNPRYQVTQFGKPVTLSCSQTLNHNVMYWYQQKSSQAPKLLFHYYDKDFNNEADTPDNFQSRRPNTSFCFLDIRSPGLGDTAMYLCATSYSTSGIQETQYFGPGTRLLVL.

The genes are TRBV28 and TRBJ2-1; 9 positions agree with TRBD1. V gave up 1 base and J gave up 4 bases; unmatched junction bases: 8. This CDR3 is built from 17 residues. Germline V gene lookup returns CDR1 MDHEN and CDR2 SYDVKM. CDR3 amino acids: CASSLSVGQGRYNEQFF. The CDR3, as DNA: TGTGCCAGCAGTTTATCCGTCGGACAGGGGAGGTACAATGAGCAGTTCTTC.

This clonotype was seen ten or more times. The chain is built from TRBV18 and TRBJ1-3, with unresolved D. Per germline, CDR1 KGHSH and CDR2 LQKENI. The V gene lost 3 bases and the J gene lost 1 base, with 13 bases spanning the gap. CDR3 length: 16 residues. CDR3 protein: CASSPTIAPSGNTIYF. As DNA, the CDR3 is TGTGCCAGCTCACCCACGATTGCACCTTCTGGAAACACCATATATTTT.

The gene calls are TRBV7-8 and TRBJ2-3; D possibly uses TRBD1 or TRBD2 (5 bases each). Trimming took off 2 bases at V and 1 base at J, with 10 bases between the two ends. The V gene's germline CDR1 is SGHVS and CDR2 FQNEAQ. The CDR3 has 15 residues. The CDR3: CASSLFGTRTDTQYF. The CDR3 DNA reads TGTGCCAGCAGCTTATTCGGGACGCGCACAGATACGCAGTATTTT.

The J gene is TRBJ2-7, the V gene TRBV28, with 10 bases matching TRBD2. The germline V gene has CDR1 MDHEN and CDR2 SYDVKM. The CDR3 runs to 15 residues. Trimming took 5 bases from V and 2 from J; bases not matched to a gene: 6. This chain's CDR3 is CASSLYSGRAYEQYF. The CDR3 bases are TGTGCCAGCAGTCTCTACAGCGGGAGGGCCTACGAGCAGTACTTC.

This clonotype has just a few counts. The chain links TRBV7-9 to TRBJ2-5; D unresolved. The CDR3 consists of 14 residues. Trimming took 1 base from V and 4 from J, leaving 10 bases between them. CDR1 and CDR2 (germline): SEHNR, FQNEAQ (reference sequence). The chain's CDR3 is CASSLVSSAETQYF. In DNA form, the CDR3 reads TGTGCCAGCAGCTTAGTGTCGTCTGCAGAGACCCAGTACTTC.

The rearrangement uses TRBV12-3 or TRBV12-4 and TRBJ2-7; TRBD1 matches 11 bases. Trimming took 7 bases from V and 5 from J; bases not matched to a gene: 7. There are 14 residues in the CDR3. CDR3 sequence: CASTPDRGRNEQYF. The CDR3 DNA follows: TGTGCCAGCACCCCGGACAGGGGGCGAAACGAGCAGTACTTC.

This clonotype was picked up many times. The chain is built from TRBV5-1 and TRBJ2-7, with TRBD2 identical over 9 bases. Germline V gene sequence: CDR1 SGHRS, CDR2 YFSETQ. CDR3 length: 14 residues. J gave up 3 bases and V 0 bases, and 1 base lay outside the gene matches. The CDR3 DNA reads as TGCGCCAGCAGCTTGGTTAGCGGGAGCTACGAGCAGTACTTC. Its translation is CASSLVSGSYEQYF.

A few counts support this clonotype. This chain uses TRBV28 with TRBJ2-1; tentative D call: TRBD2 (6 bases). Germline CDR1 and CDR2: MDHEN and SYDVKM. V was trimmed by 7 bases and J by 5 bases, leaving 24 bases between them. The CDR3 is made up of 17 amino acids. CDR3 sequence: CASTPPVGLAYNNEQFF. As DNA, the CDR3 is TGTGCCAGCACCCCTCCAGTCGGGCTAGCGTATAACAATGAGCAGTTCTTC.

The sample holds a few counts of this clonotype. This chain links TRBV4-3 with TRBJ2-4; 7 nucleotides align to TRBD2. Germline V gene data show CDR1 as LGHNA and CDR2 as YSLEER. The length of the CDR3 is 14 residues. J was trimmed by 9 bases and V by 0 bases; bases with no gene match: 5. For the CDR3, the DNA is TGCGCCAGCAGCCAAGAAAAACTAGCGAGCATTCAGTACTTC. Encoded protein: CASSQEKLASIQYF.